The text below deals with one T cell receptor beta chain. The source of the sample is a study of blood T cell repertoires in COVID-19. Study background: Acute-phase and convalescent COVID-19 samples originated in the United States, Italy and Spain. From T cells, B-cell-depleted T cells, or PBMCs came the material, which was cDNA or gDNA.

V dropped 5 bases and J dropped 7; count of bases not matched to a gene: 8. The germline V gene has CDR1 SGHTA and CDR2 FQGNSA. The CDR3 is 15 residues long. Clones were sequenced by immunoSEQ multiplex PCR, and TCRdb holds only the in-frame ones, with some missing. Of approximately 200,000 clones in the sample, roughly nine tenths were seen once. This chain links TRBV7-2 with TRBJ1-6, with TRBD1 matching 7 bases. Sequencing used peripheral blood. The sequence derives from a man aged 65 to 79 with acute or convalescent COVID-19. The CDR3 loop reads CASSPRGGRNSPLHF. The CDR3 DNA follows: TGTGCCAGCAGCCCCAGAGGGGGCAGGAATTCACCCCTCCACTTT.